The clone carrying this T cell receptor (beta chain) was found a few times. Its antigen remains unidentified. cDNA libraries for TCR alpha and TCR beta, carrying sample barcodes and UMIs, came from 5'RACE with constant-segment primers. MiXCR was run by TCRdb on the 5' RACE reads, yielding one entry per CDR3 protein. Of some 270,000 distinct CDR3 sequences in the sample, approximately 15% were seen once. There are 13 residues in the CDR3. CDR1 SGHDN and CDR2 FVKESK come from the germline V gene. V was clipped by 0 bases and J by 10 bases, with 12 bases between them. This sample is part of a study of T-cell memory formation after mild COVID-19. Points from the study as a whole: The finding that pre-infection memory included some responding clones suggested that cross-reactive memory joined. CD8+ contracting clones occupied EMRA, while CD4+ ones occupied mainly CM and EM. Among clones peaking at day 37 in the second wave, SARS-CoV-2 specificity remained unconfirmed.

The chain employs TRBV14 and TRBJ2-5; no definite D call. Specimen: PBMCs or a T cell subset sorted from them (not recorded which). This sequence was found in an adult woman who had mild COVID-19 (a few samples of this study predate the infection). Cell type and time point are not known. CDR3 DNA sequence: TGTGCCAGCAGCCAAGATTTGCAGACCGTCCAGTACTTC. Residues: CASSQDLQTVQYF.